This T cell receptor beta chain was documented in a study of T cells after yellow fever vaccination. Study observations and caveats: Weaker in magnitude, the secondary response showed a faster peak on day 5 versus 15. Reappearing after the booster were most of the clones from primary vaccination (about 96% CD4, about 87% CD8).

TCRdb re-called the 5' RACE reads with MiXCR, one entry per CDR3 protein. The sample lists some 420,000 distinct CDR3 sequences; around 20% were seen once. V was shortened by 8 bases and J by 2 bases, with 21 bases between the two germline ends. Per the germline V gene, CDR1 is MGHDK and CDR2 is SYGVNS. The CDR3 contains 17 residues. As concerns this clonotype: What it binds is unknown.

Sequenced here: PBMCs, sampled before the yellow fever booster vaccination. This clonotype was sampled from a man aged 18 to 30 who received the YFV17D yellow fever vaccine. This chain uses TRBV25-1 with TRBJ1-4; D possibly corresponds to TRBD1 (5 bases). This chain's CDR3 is CASQREGRGRTNEKLFF. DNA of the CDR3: TGTGCCAGCCAACGCGAAGGAAGGGGAAGGACTAATGAAAAACTGTTTTTT.